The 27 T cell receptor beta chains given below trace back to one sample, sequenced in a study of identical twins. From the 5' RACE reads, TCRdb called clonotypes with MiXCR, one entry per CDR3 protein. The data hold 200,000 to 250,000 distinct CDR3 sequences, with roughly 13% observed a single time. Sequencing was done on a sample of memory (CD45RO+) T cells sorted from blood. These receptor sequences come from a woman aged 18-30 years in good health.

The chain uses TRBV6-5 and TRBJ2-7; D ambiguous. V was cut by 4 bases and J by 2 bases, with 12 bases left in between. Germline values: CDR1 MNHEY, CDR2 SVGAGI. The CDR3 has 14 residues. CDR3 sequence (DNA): TGTGCCAGCAGTTCCCGGACGGCCACCTACGAGCAGTACTTC. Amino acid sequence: CASSSRTATYEQYF.

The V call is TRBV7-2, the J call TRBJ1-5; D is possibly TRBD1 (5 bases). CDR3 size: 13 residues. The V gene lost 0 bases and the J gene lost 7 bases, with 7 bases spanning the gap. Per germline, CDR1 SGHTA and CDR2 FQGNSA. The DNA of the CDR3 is TGTGCCAGCAGCTTAGCGACAGACCAGCCCCAGCATTTT. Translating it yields CASSLATDQPQHF. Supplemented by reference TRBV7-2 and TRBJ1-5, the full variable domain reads GAGVSQSPSNKVTEKGKDVELRCDPISGHTALYWYRQSLGQGLEFLIYFQGNSAPDKSGLPSDRFSAERTGGSVSTLTIQRTQQEDSAVYLCASSLATDQPQHFGDGTRLSIL.

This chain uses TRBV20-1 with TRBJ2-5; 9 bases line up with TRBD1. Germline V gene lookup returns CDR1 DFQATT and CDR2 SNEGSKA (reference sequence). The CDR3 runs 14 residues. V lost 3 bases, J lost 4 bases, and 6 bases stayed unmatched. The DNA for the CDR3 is TGCAGTGCTAGGTGGGACAGGGTTGGAGAGACCCAGTACTTC. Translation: CSARWDRVGETQYF.

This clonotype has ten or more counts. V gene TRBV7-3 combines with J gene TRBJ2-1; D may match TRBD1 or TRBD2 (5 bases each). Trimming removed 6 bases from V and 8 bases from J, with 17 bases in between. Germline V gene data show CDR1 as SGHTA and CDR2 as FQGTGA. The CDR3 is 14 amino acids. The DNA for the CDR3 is TGTGCCAGCAGTCCCACGGGGCAAGGCCATGAGCAGTTCTTC. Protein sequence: CASSPTGQGHEQFF.

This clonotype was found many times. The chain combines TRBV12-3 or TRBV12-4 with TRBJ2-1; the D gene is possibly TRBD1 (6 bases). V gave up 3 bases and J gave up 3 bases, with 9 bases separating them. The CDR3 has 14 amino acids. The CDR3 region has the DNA TGTGCCAGCAGTTTCAGGGGTTACTACAATGAGCAGTTCTTC. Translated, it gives CASSFRGYYNEQFF.

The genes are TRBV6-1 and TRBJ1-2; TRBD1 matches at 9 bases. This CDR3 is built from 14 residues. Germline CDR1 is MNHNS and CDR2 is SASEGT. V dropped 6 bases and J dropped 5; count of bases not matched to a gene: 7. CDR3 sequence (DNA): TGTGCCAGCAGGGGGACAGGGAAAGTTTATGGCTACACCTTC. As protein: CASRGTGKVYGYTF.

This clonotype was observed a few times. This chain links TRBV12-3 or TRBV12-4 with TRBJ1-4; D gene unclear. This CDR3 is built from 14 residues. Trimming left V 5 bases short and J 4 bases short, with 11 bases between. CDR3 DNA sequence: TGTGCCAGCAGTCTTCGACGGGGTAATGAAAAACTGTTTTTT. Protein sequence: CASSLRRGNEKLFF.

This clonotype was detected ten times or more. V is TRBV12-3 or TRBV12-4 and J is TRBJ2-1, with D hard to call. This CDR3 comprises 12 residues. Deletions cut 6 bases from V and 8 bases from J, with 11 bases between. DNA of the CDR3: TGTGCCAGCAGGGTCAATGGTTATGAGCAGTTCTTC. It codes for CASRVNGYEQFF.

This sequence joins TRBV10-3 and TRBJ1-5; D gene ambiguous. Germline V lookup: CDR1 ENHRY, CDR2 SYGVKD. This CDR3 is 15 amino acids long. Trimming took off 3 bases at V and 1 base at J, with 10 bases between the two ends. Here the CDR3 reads CAISEFGGSNQPQHF. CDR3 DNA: TGTGCCATCAGTGAATTTGGAGGGAGCAATCAGCCCCAGCATTTT.

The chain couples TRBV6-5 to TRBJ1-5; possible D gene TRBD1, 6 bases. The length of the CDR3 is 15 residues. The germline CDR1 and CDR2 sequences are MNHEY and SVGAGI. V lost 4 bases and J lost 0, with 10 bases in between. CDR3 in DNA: TGTGCCAGCAGTTCCGGGACAAATAGCAATCAGCCCCAGCATTTT. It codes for CASSSGTNSNQPQHF.

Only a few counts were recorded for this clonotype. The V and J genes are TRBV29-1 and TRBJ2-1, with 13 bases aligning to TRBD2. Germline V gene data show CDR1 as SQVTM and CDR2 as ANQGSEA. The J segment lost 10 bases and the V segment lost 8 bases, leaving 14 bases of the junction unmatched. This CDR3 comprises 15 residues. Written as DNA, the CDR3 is TGCAGCCATCACCCTACTAGCGGGGGGGCAGGAGAGCAGTTCTTC. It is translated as CSHHPTSGGAGEQFF.

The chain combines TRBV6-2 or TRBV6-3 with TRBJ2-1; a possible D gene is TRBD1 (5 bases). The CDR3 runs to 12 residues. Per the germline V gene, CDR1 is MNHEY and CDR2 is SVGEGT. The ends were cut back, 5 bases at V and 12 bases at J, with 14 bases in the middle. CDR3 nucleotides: TGTGCCAGCAGTGGGAAGGACAAGAGGCAGTTCTTC. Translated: CASSGKDKRQFF.

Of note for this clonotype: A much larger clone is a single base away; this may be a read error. The CDR3 loop is CSAINRAGGPDTQYF. Written as DNA, the CDR3 is TGCAGTGCTATCAATAGAGCGGGGGGGCCAGATACGCAGTATTTT. The chain is built from TRBV20-1 and TRBJ2-3; 10 bases map to TRBD2. CDR1 and CDR2 (germline): DFQATT, SNEGSKA (reference sequence). This CDR3 comprises 15 residues. Germline trimming cut 4 bases from V and 4 bases from J; bases unmatched to any gene: 8.

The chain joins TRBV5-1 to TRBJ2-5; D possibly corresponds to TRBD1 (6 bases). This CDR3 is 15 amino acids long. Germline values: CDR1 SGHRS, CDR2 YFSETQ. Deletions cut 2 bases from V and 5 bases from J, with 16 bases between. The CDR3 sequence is CASSLGGALFETQYF. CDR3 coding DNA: TGCGCCAGCAGCTTAGGGGGAGCCCTCTTTGAGACCCAGTACTTC.

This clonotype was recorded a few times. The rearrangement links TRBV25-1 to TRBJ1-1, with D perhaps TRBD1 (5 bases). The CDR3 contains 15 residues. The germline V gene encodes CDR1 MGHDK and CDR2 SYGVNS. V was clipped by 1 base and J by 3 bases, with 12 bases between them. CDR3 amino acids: CASSESRGAYTEAFF. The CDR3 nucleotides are TGTGCCAGCAGTGAATCAAGGGGCGCTTACACTGAAGCTTTCTTT. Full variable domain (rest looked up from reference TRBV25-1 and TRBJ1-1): EADIYQTPRYLVIGTGKKITLECSQTMGHDKMYWYQQDPGMELHLIHYSYGVNSTEKGDLSSESTVSRIRTEHFPLTLESARPSHTSQYLCASSESRGAYTEAFFGQGTRLTVV.

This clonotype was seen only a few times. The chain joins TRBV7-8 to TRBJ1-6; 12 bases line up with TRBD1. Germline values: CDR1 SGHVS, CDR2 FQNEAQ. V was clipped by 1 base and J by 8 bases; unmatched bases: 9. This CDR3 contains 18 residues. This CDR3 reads CASSLVPGTGGGYSPLHF. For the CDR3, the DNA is TGTGCCAGCAGCTTAGTTCCTGGGACAGGGGGCGGGTATTCACCCCTCCACTTT.

CDR3 coding DNA: TGTGCCAGCAGCTTAAAGCCCCGTTCAAGGGGGACCCAGTACTTC. As protein: CASSLKPRSRGTQYF. The chain recombines TRBV7-3 with TRBJ2-5; TRBD1 is a possible D gene (5 bases). Trimming left V 1 base short and J 7 bases short, with 16 bases between. Germline assignment: CDR1 SGHTA and CDR2 FQGTGA. CDR3 length equals 15 residues.

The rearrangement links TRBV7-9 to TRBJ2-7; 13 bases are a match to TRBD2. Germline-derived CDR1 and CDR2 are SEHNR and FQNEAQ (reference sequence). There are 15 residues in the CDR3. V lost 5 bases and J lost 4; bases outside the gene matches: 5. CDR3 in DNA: TGTGCCAGCAGCGTAGGACTAGCGGGGGCATACGAGCAGTACTTC. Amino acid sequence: CASSVGLAGAYEQYF.

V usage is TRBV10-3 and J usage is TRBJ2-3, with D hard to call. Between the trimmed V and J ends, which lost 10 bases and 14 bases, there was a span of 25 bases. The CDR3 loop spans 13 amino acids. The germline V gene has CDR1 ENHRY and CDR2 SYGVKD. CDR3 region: CATRDLIRNSPYF. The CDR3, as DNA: TGTGCCACGCGCGACCTTATTCGGAACTCCCCGTATTTT.

The CDR3 DNA is TGCAGTGCTAGAGGTGCGGCCAATGAGCAGTTCTTC. Protein sequence: CSARGAANEQFF. This sequence joins TRBV20-1 and TRBJ2-1; the D is unclear. The ends were cut back, 1 base at V and 6 bases at J, with 7 bases in the middle. Germline V gene lookup returns CDR1 DFQATT and CDR2 SNEGSKA (reference sequence). This CDR3 is 12 amino acids long.

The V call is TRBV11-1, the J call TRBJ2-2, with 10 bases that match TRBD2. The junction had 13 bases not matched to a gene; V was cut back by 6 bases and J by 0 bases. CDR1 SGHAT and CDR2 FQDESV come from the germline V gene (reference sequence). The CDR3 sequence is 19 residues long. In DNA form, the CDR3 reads TGTGCCAGCAGGTTAAAGCGGGGGGGCGAATTCGCGAACACCGGGGAGCTGTTTTTT. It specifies CASRLKRGGEFANTGELFF.

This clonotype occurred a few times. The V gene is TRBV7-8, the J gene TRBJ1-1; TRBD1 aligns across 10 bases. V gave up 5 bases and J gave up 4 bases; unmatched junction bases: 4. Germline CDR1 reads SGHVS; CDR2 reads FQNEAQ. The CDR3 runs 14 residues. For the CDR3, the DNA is TGTGCCAGCAGCCGACAGGGGGCGCGCACTGAAGCTTTCTTT. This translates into CASSRQGARTEAFF.

CDR3: CASRTQQGPQYF. CDR3 DNA: TGTGCCAGCAGAACTCAACAGGGGCCCCAGTACTTC. The V call is TRBV6-5, the J call TRBJ2-5; TRBD1 matches at 7 bases. CDR3 length: 12 residues. J gave up 9 bases and V 6 bases, and 7 bases lay outside the gene matches. Germline CDR1 reads MNHEY; CDR2 reads SVGAGI.

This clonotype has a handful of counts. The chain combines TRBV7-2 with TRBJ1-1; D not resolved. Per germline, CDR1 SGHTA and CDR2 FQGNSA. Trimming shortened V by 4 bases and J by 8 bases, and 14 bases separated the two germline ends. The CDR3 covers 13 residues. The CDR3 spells CASSYDPGIEAFF. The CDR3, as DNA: TGTGCCAGCAGCTACGACCCGGGGATCGAAGCTTTCTTT.

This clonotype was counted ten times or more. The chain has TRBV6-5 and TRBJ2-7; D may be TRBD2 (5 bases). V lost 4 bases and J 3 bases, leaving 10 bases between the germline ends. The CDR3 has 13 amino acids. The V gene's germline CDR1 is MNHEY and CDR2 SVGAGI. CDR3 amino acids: CASSLKGVYEQYF. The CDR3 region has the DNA TGTGCCAGCAGTTTGAAGGGAGTCTACGAGCAGTACTTC.

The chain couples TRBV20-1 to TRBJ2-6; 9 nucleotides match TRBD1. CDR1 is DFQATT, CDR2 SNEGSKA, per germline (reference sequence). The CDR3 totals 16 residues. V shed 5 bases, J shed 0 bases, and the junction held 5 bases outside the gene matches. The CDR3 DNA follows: TGCAGTGCTCCCCGGGACAGGGTCTCTGGGGCCAACGTCCTGACTTTC. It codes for CSAPRDRVSGANVLTF.

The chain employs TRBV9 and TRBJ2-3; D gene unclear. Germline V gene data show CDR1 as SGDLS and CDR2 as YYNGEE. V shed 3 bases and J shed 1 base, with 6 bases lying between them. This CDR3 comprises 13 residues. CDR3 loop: CASSGWGTDTQYF. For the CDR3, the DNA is TGTGCCAGCAGCGGATGGGGCACAGATACGCAGTATTTT.